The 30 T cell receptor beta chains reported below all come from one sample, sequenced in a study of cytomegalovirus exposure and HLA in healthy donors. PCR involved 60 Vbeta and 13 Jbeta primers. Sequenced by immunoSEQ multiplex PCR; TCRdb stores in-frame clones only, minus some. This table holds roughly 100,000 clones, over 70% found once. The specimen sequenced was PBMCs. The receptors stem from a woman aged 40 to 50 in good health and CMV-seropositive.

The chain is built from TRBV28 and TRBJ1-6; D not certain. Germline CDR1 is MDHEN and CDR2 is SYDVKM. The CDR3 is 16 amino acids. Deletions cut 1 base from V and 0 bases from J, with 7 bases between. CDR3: CASSLYGSSYNSPLHF. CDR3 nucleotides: TGTGCCAGCAGTTTATACGGTAGCTCCTATAATTCACCCCTCCACTTT.

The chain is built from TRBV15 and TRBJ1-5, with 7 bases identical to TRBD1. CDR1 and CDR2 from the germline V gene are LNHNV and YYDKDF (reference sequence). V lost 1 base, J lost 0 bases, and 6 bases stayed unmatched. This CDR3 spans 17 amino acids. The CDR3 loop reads CATSRVQGGSSNQPQHF. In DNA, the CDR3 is TGTGCCACCAGCAGAGTTCAGGGGGGTAGTAGCAATCAGCCCCAGCATTTT.

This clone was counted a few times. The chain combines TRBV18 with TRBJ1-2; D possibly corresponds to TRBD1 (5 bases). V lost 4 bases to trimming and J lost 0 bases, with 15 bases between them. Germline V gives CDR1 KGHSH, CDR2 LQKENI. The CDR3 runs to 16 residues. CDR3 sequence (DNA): TGTGCCAGCTCACTCAACCGGGGGGATACTAACTATGGCTACACCTTC. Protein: CASSLNRGDTNYGYTF.

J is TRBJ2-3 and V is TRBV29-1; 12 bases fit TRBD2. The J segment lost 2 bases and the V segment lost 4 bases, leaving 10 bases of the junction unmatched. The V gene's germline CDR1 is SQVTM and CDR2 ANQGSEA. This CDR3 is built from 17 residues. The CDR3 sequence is CSVGPRLAGDPTDTQYF. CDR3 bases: TGCAGCGTTGGTCCACGACTAGCGGGGGACCCCACAGATACGCAGTATTTT.

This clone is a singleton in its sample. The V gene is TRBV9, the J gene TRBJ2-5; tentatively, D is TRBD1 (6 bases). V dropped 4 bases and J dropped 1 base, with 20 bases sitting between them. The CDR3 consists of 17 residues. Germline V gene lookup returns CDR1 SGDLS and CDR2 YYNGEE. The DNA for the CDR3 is TGTGCCAGCAGCCCACTCTGGGGGCACACCCCCCAAGAGACCCAGTACTTC. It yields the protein CASSPLWGHTPQETQYF.

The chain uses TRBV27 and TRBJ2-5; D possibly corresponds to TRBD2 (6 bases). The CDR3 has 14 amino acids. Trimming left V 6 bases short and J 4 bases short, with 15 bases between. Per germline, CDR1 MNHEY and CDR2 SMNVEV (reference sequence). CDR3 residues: CASSHLLGGETQYF. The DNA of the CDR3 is TGTGCCAGCAGCCACCTTTTGGGGGGAGAGACCCAGTACTTC.

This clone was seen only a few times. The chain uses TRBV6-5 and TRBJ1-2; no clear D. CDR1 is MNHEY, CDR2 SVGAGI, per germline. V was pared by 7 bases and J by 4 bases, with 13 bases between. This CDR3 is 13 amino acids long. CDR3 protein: CASTVRVGYGYTF. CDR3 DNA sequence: TGTGCCAGCACAGTCCGGGTGGGCTATGGCTACACCTTC.

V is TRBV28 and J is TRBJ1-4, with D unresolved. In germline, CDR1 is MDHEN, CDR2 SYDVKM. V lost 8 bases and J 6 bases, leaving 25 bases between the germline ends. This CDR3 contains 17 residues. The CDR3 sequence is CASGLSGTGGFDEKLFF. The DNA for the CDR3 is TGTGCCAGCGGGTTATCAGGCACCGGTGGTTTCGATGAAAAACTGTTTTTT.

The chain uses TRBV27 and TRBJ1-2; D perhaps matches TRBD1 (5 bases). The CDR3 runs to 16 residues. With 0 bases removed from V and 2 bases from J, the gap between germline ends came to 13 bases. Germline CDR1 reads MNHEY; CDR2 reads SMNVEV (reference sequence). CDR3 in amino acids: CASSLSRGRVNYGYTF. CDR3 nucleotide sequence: TGTGCCAGCAGTTTATCTAGGGGCAGGGTAAACTATGGCTACACCTTC.

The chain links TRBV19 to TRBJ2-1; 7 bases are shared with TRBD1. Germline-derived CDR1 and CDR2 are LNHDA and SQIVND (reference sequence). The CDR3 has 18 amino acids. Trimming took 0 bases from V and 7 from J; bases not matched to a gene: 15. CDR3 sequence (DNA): TGTGCCAGTAGTATAGATTTGGAGACAGGGCCTGTCGGGAATGAGCAGTTCTTC. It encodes CASSIDLETGPVGNEQFF.

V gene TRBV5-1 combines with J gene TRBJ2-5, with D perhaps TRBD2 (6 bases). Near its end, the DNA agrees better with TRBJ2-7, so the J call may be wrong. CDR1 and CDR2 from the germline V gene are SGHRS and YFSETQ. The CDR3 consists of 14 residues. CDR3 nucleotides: TGCGCCAGCAGCCCGGACTACAGCCCCTACGAGCAGTACTTC. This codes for CASSPDYSPYEQYF.

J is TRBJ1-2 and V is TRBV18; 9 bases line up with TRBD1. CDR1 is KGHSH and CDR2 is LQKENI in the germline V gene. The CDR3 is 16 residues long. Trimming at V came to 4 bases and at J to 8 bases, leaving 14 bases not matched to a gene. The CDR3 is CASSQPGQGKVNGYTF. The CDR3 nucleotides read TGTGCCAGCTCACAACCGGGACAGGGAAAGGTGAACGGCTACACCTTC.

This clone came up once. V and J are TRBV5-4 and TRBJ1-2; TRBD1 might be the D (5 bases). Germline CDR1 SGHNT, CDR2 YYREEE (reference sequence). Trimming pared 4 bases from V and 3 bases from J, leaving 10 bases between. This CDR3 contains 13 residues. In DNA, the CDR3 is TGTGCCAGCAGCCCCGGGGGGGACTATGGCTACACCTTC. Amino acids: CASSPGGDYGYTF.

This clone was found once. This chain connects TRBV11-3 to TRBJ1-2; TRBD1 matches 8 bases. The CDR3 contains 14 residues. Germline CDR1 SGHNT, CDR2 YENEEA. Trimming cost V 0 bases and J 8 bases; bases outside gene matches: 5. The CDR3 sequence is CASSLDRGTGGYTF. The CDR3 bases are TGTGCCAGCAGCTTAGACAGGGGGACAGGAGGCTACACCTTC.

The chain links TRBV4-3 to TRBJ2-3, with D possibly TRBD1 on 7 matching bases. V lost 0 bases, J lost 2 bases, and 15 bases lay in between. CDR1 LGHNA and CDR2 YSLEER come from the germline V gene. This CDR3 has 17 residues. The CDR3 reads CASSQEIGGTVTDTQYF. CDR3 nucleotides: TGCGCCAGCAGCCAAGAGATCGGAGGGACAGTCACAGATACGCAGTATTTT.

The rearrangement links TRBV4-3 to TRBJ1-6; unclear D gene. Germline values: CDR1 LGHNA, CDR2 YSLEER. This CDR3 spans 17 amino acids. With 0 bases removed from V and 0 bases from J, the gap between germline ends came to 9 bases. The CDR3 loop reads CASSQEWAYSYNSPLHF. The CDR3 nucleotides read TGCGCCAGCAGCCAAGAGTGGGCATACTCCTATAATTCACCCCTCCACTTT.

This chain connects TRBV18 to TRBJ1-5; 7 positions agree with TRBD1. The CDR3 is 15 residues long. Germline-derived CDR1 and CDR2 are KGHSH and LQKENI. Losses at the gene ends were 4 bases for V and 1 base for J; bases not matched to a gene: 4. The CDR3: CASSQGAISNQPQHF. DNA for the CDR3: TGTGCCAGCTCACAGGGGGCGATAAGCAATCAGCCCCAGCATTTT.

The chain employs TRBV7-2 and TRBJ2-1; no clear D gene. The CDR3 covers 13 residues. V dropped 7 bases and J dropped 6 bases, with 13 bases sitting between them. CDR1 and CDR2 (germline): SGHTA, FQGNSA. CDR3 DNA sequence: TGTGCCAGCACCACAGCTTATTTCAATGAGCAGTTCTTC. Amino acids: CASTTAYFNEQFF.

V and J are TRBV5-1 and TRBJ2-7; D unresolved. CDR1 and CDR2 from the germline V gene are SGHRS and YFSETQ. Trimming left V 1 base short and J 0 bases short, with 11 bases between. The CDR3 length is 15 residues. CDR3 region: CASSLLPESSYEQYF. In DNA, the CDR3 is TGCGCCAGCAGCTTGCTTCCCGAGAGCTCCTACGAGCAGTACTTC.

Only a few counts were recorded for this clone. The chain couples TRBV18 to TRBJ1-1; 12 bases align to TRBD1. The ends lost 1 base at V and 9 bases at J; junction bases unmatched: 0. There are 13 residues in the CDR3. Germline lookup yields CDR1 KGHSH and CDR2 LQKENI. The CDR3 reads CASSPRDRGQAFF. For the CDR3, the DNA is TGTGCCAGCTCACCACGGGACAGGGGGCAAGCTTTCTTT.

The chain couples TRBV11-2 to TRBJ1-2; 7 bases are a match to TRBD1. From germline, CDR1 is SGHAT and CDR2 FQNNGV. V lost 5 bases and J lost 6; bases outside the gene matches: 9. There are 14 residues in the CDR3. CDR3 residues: CASSPVTGRHGYTF. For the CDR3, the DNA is TGTGCCAGCAGCCCAGTGACAGGGCGCCATGGCTACACCTTC.

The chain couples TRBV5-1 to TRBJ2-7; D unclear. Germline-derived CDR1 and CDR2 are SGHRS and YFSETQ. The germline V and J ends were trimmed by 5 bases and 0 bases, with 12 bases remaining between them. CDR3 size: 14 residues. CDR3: CASRFDTGSYEQYF. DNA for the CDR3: TGCGCCAGCAGATTTGACACCGGCTCCTACGAGCAGTACTTC.

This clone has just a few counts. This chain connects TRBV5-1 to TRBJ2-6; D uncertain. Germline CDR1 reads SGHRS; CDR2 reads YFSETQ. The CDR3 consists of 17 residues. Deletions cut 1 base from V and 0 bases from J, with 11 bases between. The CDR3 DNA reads TGCGCCAGCAGCTTGTTGGGCATGAGCTCTGGGGCCAACGTCCTGACTTTC. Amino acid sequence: CASSLLGMSSGANVLTF.

The CDR3 DNA reads TGTGCCAGCTCACCATTCGAGGGTTTAGCTGGAAACACCATATATTTT. Amino acids: CASSPFEGLAGNTIYF. The chain links TRBV18 to TRBJ1-3; no clear D. The CDR3 runs 16 residues. Germline lookup yields CDR1 KGHSH and CDR2 LQKENI. V lost 2 bases to trimming and J lost 2 bases, with 13 bases between them.

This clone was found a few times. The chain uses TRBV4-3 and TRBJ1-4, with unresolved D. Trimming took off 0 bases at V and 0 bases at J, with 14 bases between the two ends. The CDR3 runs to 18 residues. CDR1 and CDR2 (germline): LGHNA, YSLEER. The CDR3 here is CASSQEMGRIATNEKLFF. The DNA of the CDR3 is TGCGCCAGCAGCCAAGAAATGGGCAGGATTGCAACTAATGAAAAACTGTTTTTT.

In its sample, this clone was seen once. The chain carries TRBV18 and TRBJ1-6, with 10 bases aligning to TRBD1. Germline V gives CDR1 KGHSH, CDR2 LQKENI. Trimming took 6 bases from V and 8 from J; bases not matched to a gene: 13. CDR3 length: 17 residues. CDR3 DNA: TGTGCCAGCTCGACGACAGGGGGCGCGAATCGGGATTCACCCCTCCACTTT. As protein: CASSTTGGANRDSPLHF.

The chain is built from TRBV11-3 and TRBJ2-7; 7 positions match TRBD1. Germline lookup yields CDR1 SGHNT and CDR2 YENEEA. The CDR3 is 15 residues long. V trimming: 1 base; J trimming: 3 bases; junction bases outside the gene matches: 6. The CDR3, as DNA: TGTGCCAGCAGCTTAGGGGGACAGATGTACTACGAGCAGTACTTC. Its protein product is CASSLGGQMYYEQYF.

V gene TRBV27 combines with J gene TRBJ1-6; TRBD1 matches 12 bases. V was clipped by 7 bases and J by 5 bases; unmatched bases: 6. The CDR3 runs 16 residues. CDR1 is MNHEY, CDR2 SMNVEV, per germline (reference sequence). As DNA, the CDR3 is TGTGCCAGCAAGGGGGACAGGGGGCGTAATAATTCACCCCTCCACTTT. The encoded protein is CASKGDRGRNNSPLHF.

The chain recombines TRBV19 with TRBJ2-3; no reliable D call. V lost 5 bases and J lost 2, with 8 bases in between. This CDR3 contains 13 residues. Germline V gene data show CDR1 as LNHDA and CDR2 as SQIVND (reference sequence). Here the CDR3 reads CASSPSNTDTQYF. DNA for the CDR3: TGTGCCAGTAGTCCGAGTAACACAGATACGCAGTATTTT.

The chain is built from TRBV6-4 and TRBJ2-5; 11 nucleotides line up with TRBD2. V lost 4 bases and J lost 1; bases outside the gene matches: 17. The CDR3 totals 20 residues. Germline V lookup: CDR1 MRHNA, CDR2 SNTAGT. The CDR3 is CASSVPLAGGHQMSQETQYF. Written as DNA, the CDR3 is TGTGCCAGCAGTGTCCCCCTAGCGGGGGGCCACCAGATGTCCCAAGAGACCCAGTACTTC.